These 6 T cell receptor beta chains were all obtained from the same sample, sequenced in a study of graft-versus-host responses after intestinal transplantation. Data came from immunoSEQ multiplex PCR; TCRdb stores just in-frame clones and leaves some out. The data hold tens of thousands of clones, with around 87% observed a single time. The antigens these receptors bind are not known. This specimen was unstimulated CD8+ T cells sorted from spleen or lymph node cells, taken before transplant. The receptors here all came from a human donor who was the organ donor for an intestinal transplant.

The CDR3 spells CASSLGTGAYTGELFF. Written as DNA, the CDR3 is TGTGCCAGCAGCTTGGGGACAGGCGCATACACCGGGGAGCTGTTTTTT. The rearrangement joins TRBV7-8 to TRBJ2-2, with 8 bases lining up with TRBD1. Germline V gene sequence: CDR1 SGHVS, CDR2 FQNEAQ. The trim removed 3 bases at V and 3 bases at J, leaving 6 bases unmatched. This CDR3 region has 16 residues.

The V gene is TRBV6-6, the J gene TRBJ2-7; 7 bases align to TRBD1. The CDR3 consists of 13 residues. The V segment lost 8 bases and the J segment 1 base; nucleotides outside the gene matches: 5. Looked up from germline, CDR1 is MNHNY and CDR2 is SVGAGI (reference sequence). In nucleotides, the CDR3 is TGTGCCAGCGCCGGGACAGCTTCCTACGAGCAGTACGTC. As protein: CASAGTASYEQYV.

The genes are TRBV4-2 and TRBJ1-2; TRBD1 matches at 7 bases. The CDR3 is 15 residues long. From germline, CDR1 is LGHNA and CDR2 YNFKEQ. J was trimmed by 0 bases and V by 1 base; bases with no gene match: 2. The DNA for the CDR3 is TGTGCCAGCAGCCAAGGCGGGACAGCTAACTATGGCTACACCTTC. The encoded protein is CASSQGGTANYGYTF.

CDR3 loop: CASSYGQGNGPLHF. The CDR3 DNA is TGTGCCAGCAGTTACGGGCAGGGGAATGGACCCCTCCACTTT. The V gene is TRBV6-5, the J gene TRBJ1-6; tentatively, D is TRBD1 (6 bases). Per germline, CDR1 MNHEY and CDR2 SVGAGI. This CDR3 region has 14 residues. Trimming removed 2 bases from V and 12 bases from J, with 14 bases in between.

This sequence joins TRBV9 and TRBJ1-2, with TRBD1 matching 9 bases. Germline values: CDR1 SGDLS, CDR2 YYNGEE. The CDR3 has 16 amino acids. With V trimmed by 4 bases and J by 1 base, 8 bases remained unmatched. CDR3 sequence reads: CASSLWDRVDNYGYTF. For the CDR3, the DNA is TGTGCCAGCAGCTTATGGGACAGGGTTGATAACTATGGCTACACCTTC.

The chain uses TRBV6-4 and TRBJ2-5, with 11 bases that match TRBD2. Germline trimming cut 5 bases from V and 2 bases from J; bases unmatched to any gene: 4. The CDR3 has 15 residues. Germline V lookup: CDR1 MRHNA, CDR2 SNTAGT. DNA for the CDR3: TGTGCCAGCAGTTCCCTAGCGGGGGGTCAAGAGACCCAGTACTTC. It yields the protein CASSSLAGGQETQYF.